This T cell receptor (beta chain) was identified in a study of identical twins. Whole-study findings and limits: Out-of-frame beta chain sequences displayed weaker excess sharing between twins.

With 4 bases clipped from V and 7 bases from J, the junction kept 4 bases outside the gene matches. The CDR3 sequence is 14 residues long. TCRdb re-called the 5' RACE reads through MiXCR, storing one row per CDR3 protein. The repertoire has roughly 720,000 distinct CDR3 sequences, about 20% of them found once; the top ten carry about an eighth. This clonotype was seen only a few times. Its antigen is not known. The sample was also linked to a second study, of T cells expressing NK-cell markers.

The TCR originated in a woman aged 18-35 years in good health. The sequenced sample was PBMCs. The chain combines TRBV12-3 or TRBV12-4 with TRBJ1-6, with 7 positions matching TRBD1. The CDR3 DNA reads TGTGCCAGCAGTTGGGGACAGAAAAATTCACCCCTCCACTTT. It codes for CASSWGQKNSPLHF.